This record covers a single TCR beta chain. Its antigen is not yet known. The sample originates from a study of T cells expressing NK-cell markers (dated by TCRdb to 2019 to 2021). With regard to the full study: TCR beta-chain repertoires were profiled in sorted CD3+CD56+NKG2C+, CD3+CD56+NKG2C- and CD3+CD56-NKG2C+ T-cell subsets from several donors. Among the eight sequenced donors, only one was HCMV-seronegative, while the other seven were HCMV-seropositive. Illumina HiSeq 2000/2500, MiSeq or NextSeq was used to sequence libraries as 2 x 150 bp reads. The eight sequenced donors were randomly selected healthy volunteers, three men and five women.

HCMV serostatus was determined by detecting HCMV-specific IgG in serum with a commercial ELISA kit. Ficoll density gradient centrifugation was used to isolate peripheral blood mononuclear cells from blood. Sequenced on an Illumina HiSeq 2000. TCR beta cDNA libraries were prepared using 5'RACE template switching, which introduced a universal primer site and unique molecular identifiers. cDNA synthesis was primed from the TCR beta constant segment and was followed by two successive PCR amplification steps. In the authors' own workflow: MIGEC handled demultiplexing of the reads and grouping by UMI, while MiTCR was used to assemble and quantify clonotypes. Only TCR cDNA sequences supported by at least two reads were kept to exclude erroneous sequences. The tcR package was used for downstream repertoire analysis, and clonotypes were matched between fractions using CDR3 nucleotide sequence together with V segment. VDJmatch was used to annotate antigen specificity against VDJdb, with one amino acid substitution allowed in CDR3. TCRdb reprocessed the reads and provides one entry for every CDR3 protein sequence; no DNA is given. These V and J calls derive from TCRdb rather than the authors' analysis. In this sample's table one finds more than 20,000 distinct CDR3 sequences. The ten largest account for around 60% of the sample.

Study-wide conclusions, independent of this receptor: Whether the expanded NKG2C-expressing T cell clones were specific for HCMV antigens remained unclear. Those dominant clonotypes were again the most abundant among CD3+CD56-NKG2C+ cells in four donors, at about 28.3-65%. In more than five donors, the dominant CD3+CD56+NKG2C+ clonotypes ranked among the top 10 CD8+ clonotypes, making up about 1.0-7.5% of CD8+ T cells.

The CDR3 has 13 amino acids, counting the end cysteine and phenylalanine. The record lacks a DNA sequence. CDR1 and CDR2 (SGHKS, YYEKEE) derive from the germline V gene (reference sequence). The chain joins TRBV5-5 to TRBJ2-1; TCRdb selects TRBD2, and the lack of DNA leaves this call unchecked. The sequenced material came from blood T cells: a sorted CD56 or NKG2C T cell subset, CD4+ or CD8+ T cells, or bulk PBMC T cells (not recorded which). The clonotype originates from a man aged 18-69 years in good health. The encoded CDR3 is CASSFSSLSEQFF.